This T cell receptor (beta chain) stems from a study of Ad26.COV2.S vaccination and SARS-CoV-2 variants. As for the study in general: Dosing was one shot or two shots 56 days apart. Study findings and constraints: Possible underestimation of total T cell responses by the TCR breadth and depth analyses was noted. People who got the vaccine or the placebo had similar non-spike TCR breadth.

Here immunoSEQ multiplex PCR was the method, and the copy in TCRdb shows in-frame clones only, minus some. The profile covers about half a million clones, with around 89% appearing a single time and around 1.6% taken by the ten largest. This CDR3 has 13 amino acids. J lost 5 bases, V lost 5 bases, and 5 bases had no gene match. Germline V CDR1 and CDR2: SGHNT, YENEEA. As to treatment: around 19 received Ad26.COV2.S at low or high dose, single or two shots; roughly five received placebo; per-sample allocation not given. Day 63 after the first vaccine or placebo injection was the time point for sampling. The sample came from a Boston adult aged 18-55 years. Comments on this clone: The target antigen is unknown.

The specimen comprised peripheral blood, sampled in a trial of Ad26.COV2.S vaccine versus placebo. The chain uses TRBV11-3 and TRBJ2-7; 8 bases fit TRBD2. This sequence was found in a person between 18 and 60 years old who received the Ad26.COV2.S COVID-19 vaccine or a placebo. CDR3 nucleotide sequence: TGTGCCAGCAGCCGTCGCGGGGGGAACGAGCAGTACTTC. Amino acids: CASSRRGGNEQYF.